The 17 T cell receptor beta chains below come from one sample, sequenced in a study of blood T cell repertoires in COVID-19. Only in-frame clones appear in the TCRdb table, and some are missing; sequencing was by immunoSEQ multiplex PCR. The table records some 260,000 clones, over 75% of them present only once. Sequencing was done on a sample of peripheral blood. The receptors originated from a woman aged 40 to 55 who had recovered from COVID-19.

This clone has just a few counts. This chain uses TRBV3-1 (or the pseudogene TRBV3-2) with TRBJ1-5, with D possibly being TRBD1 (5 bases). CDR3 size: 14 residues. Trimming removed 3 bases from V and 6 bases from J, with 12 bases in between. CDR1 LGHDT and CDR2 YNNKEL come from the germline V gene (reference sequence). The CDR3 loop reads CASSHGGGGQPQHF. The DNA of the CDR3 is TGTGCCAGCAGCCACGGGGGGGGAGGTCAGCCCCAGCATTTT.

A few counts support this clone. The J gene is TRBJ2-5, the V gene TRBV19; D not certain. Germline lookup yields CDR1 LNHDA and CDR2 SQIVND (reference sequence). The ends were cut back, 4 bases at V and 1 base at J, with 10 bases in the middle. The CDR3 is made up of 14 amino acids. As DNA, the CDR3 is TGTGCCAGTAGTAGGTTCGGTCCCCAAGAGACCCAGTACTTC. Its translation is CASSRFGPQETQYF.

The rearrangement uses TRBV7-2 and TRBJ2-1; TRBD2 agrees at 10 bases. V was pared by 6 bases and J by 8 bases, with 13 bases of the junction left unmatched. This CDR3 is 16 amino acids long. CDR1 and CDR2 from the germline V gene are SGHTA and FQGNSA. The CDR3 region is CASRPRAGLAGDEQFF. CDR3 coding DNA: TGTGCCAGCAGACCGCGGGCGGGCCTAGCGGGAGATGAGCAGTTCTTC.

This rearrangement joins TRBV7-2 to TRBJ1-5, with 7 bases identical to TRBD1. The CDR3 extends over 14 amino acids. Trimming removed 1 base from V and 5 bases from J; junction bases left unmatched: 2. From germline, CDR1 is SGHTA and CDR2 FQGNSA. CDR3 protein: CASSLGGGDQPQHF. CDR3 sequence (DNA): TGTGCCAGCAGCTTAGGAGGGGGCGATCAGCCCCAGCATTTT.

CDR3 coding DNA: TGTGCCAGCACCGACAGGGGTTTAGCCAAAAACATTCAGTACTTC. As protein: CASTDRGLAKNIQYF. V gene TRBV5-5 combines with J gene TRBJ2-4, with 8 bases identical to TRBD1. Unmatched junction bases numbered 5, after V lost 6 bases and J lost 0 bases. CDR3 size: 15 residues. Germline V CDR1 and CDR2: SGHKS, YYEKEE (reference sequence).

In DNA, the CDR3 is TGTGCCAGCAGCCAAGTGGCAGGTGCTAGCACAGATACGCAGTATTTT. Its protein product is CASSQVAGASTDTQYF. This chain links TRBV4-2 with TRBJ2-3; no reliable D call. The V end was cut by 1 base, the J end by 0 bases, with 11 bases between. Looked up from germline, CDR1 is LGHNA and CDR2 is YNFKEQ. This CDR3 is built from 16 residues.

V is TRBV24-1 and J is TRBJ2-1; tentatively, D is TRBD1 (6 bases). Germline V gene data show CDR1 as KGHDR and CDR2 as SFDVKD. The CDR3 is 16 amino acids. V lost 4 bases and J 2 bases, leaving 14 bases between the germline ends. DNA for the CDR3: TGTGCCACCAGTGAGCCCACAGGGAGCGCCTACAATGAGCAGTTCTTC. It is translated as CATSEPTGSAYNEQFF.

The J gene is TRBJ1-4, the V gene TRBV27; no clear D gene. Trimming removed 6 bases from V and 5 bases from J, with 13 bases in between. The CDR3 runs 14 residues. Germline CDR1 is MNHEY and CDR2 is SMNVEV (reference sequence). The CDR3 spells CASSYVDHNEKLFF. CDR3 sequence (DNA): TGTGCCAGCAGCTACGTCGATCACAATGAAAAACTGTTTTTT.

This chain links TRBV2 with TRBJ2-1, with 7 bases fitting TRBD2. V lost 5 bases and J lost 2; bases outside the gene matches: 9. Germline CDR1 SNHLY, CDR2 FYNNEI. The CDR3 spans 16 residues. The CDR3 coding sequence is TGTGCCAGCAGTCCAGTCCGGGGGGACCCCTACAATGAGCAGTTCTTC. It yields the protein CASSPVRGDPYNEQFF. The full variable domain, rest sourced from reference TRBV2 and TRBJ2-1, is EPEVTQTPSHQVTQMGQEVILRCVPISNHLYFYWYRQILGQKVEFLVSFYNNEISEKSEIFDDQFSVERPDGSNFTLKIRSTKLEDSAMYFCASSPVRGDPYNEQFFGPGTRLTVL.

The rearrangement joins TRBV29-1 to TRBJ2-1; 10 positions agree with TRBD1. Trimming at V came to 6 bases and at J to 8 bases, leaving 7 bases not matched to a gene. Germline lookup yields CDR1 SQVTM and CDR2 ANQGSEA. The CDR3 is made up of 13 amino acids. CDR3 residues: CSVEDRGIHEQFF. The CDR3 nucleotides are TGCAGCGTGGAGGACAGGGGGATACATGAGCAGTTCTTC.

The chain links TRBV6-5 to TRBJ1-5, with 7 bases lining up with TRBD1. Per the germline V gene, CDR1 is MNHEY and CDR2 is SVGAGI. After removal of 5 bases from V and 0 bases from J, the junction contained 4 bases not matched to a gene. This CDR3 has 15 residues. CDR3 amino acids: CASSTGDNSNQPQHF. The CDR3 coding sequence is TGTGCCAGCAGTACAGGGGATAATAGCAATCAGCCCCAGCATTTT.

The genes are TRBV7-2 and TRBJ1-5; TRBD1 is a possible D gene (6 bases). The CDR3 contains 15 residues. V was trimmed by 2 bases and J by 5 bases, leaving 13 bases between them. CDR1 and CDR2 from the germline V gene are SGHTA and FQGNSA. The CDR3 bases are TGTGCCAGCAGCTTACAGGGGTTTAAGGATCAGCCCCAGCATTTT. It translates to CASSLQGFKDQPQHF.

The J gene is TRBJ2-3, the V gene TRBV7-6, with 7 bases that match TRBD1. CDR3 length: 17 amino acids. Losses at the gene ends were 5 bases for V and 0 bases for J; bases not matched to a gene: 11. Germline V lookup: CDR1 SGHVS, CDR2 FNYEAQ. Written as DNA, the CDR3 is TGTGCCAGCAGCCTCCAGGCCCTGGGACAGAGCACAGATACGCAGTATTTT. Amino acids: CASSLQALGQSTDTQYF.

This clone was recorded once. The J gene is TRBJ2-7, the V gene TRBV7-9; TRBD1 matches 9 bases. The CDR3 is 16 residues long. The V segment lost 3 bases and the J segment 5 bases; nucleotides outside the gene matches: 11. Germline V gene sequence: CDR1 SEHNR, CDR2 FQNEAQ (reference sequence). CDR3 sequence: CASSLFRGQGSHEQYF. The CDR3 DNA sequence: TGTGCCAGCAGCTTGTTCAGGGGACAGGGATCCCACGAGCAGTACTTC.

The J gene is TRBJ1-1, the V gene TRBV5-5; D not certain. This CDR3 comprises 14 residues. With 0 bases removed from V and 1 base from J, the gap between germline ends came to 7 bases. CDR1 is SGHKS and CDR2 is YYEKEE in the germline V gene (reference sequence). The CDR3 bases are TGTGCCAGCAGCTTGGGGTGGAGGAACACTGAAGCTTTCTTT. Encoded protein: CASSLGWRNTEAFF.

This chain joins TRBV18 and TRBJ2-3, with D perhaps matching TRBD1 (5 bases). Deletions cut 4 bases from V and 4 bases from J, with 24 bases between. The germline V gene encodes CDR1 KGHSH and CDR2 LQKENI. The CDR3 runs to 18 residues. CDR3 DNA: TGTGCCAGCTCACTATCAGGGCCTACAGTGCCCCCCGCAGATACGCAGTATTTT. This encodes CASSLSGPTVPPADTQYF.

V and J are TRBV5-1 and TRBJ2-7; 8 bases match TRBD2. With V trimmed by 5 bases and J by 5 bases, 15 bases remained unmatched. This CDR3 spans 16 amino acids. Germline V gives CDR1 SGHRS, CDR2 YFSETQ. The CDR3 region has the DNA TGCGCCAGCAGTCTTAATCCCGGGACTAGGGCCCACGAGCAGTACTTC. It translates to CASSLNPGTRAHEQYF.